This T cell receptor (beta chain) is from a study of Graves' ophthalmopathy and Graves' hyperthyroidism. V was trimmed by 8 bases and J by 1 base, leaving 12 bases between them. The CDR3 sequence is 14 residues long. Germline CDR1 MDHEN, CDR2 SYDVKM. The study's findings and limits: The 13-signature model separated ophthalmopathy from stable hyperthyroidism at almost 90% sensitivity and roughly 80% specificity.

Researchers took RNA transcripts and amplified TCR beta CDR3 regions from them. HTBI-primed RT-PCR formed the first round, and a multiplex PCR formed the second. Each CDR3 protein is one row after TCRdb ran MiXCR on the multiplex PCR reads. The sample yields some 520,000 distinct CDR3 sequences, approximately 15% seen once. About this clonotype: Its cognate antigen is unknown.

The chain uses TRBV28 and TRBJ2-4; possible D gene TRBD1, 7 bases. The sequence was collected from a woman between 25 and 40 years old with Graves' ophthalmopathy. The sequenced material came from blood. In DNA, the CDR3 is TGTGCCAGCTCCAGGGGGAGGGCCAAAAACATTCAGTACTTC. Its protein product is CASSRGRAKNIQYF.